This TCR beta chain derives from a study of B cell selection in AIRE deficiency. Details on this clone: The antigen is not known.

There are 15 residues in the CDR3. CDR1 is LNHDA, CDR2 SQIVND, per germline (reference sequence). J lost 7 bases, V lost 7 bases, and 12 bases had no gene match. Method: immunoSEQ multiplex PCR; TCRdb's copy keeps in-frame clones and lacks some. The sample yields under 25,000 clones, more than 95% seen once. Conventional CD4 T cells were sorted as CD4+CD127+ cells. Study results and limitations: Shared Treg sequences were biased toward short CDR3s with few non-templated nucleotide insertions. Only TCRbeta was sequenced; 35% to 40% of shared healthy Treg sequences appeared in Tconv. Only about 9.3% of some 3,300 shared Treg sequences were patient-specific; 31.6% healthy-specific. Tconv and Treg cells from AIRE-deficient patients resembled healthy donors in TCRBV usage, CDR3 length and diversity.

The rearrangement joins TRBV19 to TRBJ2-2; TRBD2 matches 7 bases. This TCR was sampled from a human donor with AIRE deficiency. Sequences were obtained from conventional CD4+ T cells sorted from PBMCs. The CDR3 reads CASNHWGRADGELFF. The CDR3 nucleotides read TGTGCCAGTAATCATTGGGGGAGGGCCGACGGGGAGCTGTTTTTT.